This T cell receptor (beta chain) was sequenced for a study of blood T cell repertoires in COVID-19. The overall study: In each case, the material was cDNA or gDNA derived from T cells, B-cell-depleted T cells, or PBMCs.

Profiled with immunoSEQ multiplex PCR; TCRdb holds only in-frame clones, not every one. The sample includes 35,000 to 50,000 clones, around three quarters of them seen just once. This clone was seen a handful of times. Sequenced: peripheral blood. The source is an elderly man with acute or convalescent COVID-19.

In DNA, the CDR3 is TGTGCCAGCAGTGCGGACAGGTCGTGGGGGACCCAGTACTTC. Translating gives CASSADRSWGTQYF. This chain links TRBV2 with TRBJ2-5; 7 nucleotides match TRBD1. J gave up 7 bases and V 4 bases, and 9 bases lay outside the gene matches. The CDR3 is 14 residues long. Looked up from germline, CDR1 is SNHLY and CDR2 is FYNNEI.